These 30 T cell receptor beta chains share one sample of origin, sequenced in a study of blood T cell repertoires in COVID-19. Sequencing used immunoSEQ multiplex PCR; TCRdb keeps in-frame clones, though not all of them. The sample shows some 200,000 clones, about 79% of them seen only once. Input material: PBMCs or T cells enriched from blood (not recorded which). The origin of the receptors is a woman in her thirties or forties with acute COVID-19.

The gene calls are TRBV7-9 and TRBJ1-2, with 7 nucleotides matching TRBD1. The CDR3 is 14 amino acids. In germline, CDR1 is SEHNR, CDR2 FQNEAQ (reference sequence). The J segment lost 4 bases and the V segment lost 4 bases, leaving 6 bases of the junction unmatched. In nucleotides, the CDR3 is TGTGCCAGCAGCTGGACCGGGACAGCCTATGGCTACACCTTC. Its protein product is CASSWTGTAYGYTF.

This rearrangement joins TRBV7-6 to TRBJ2-3; 7 bases align to TRBD1. Germline V lookup: CDR1 SGHVS, CDR2 FNYEAQ. This CDR3 comprises 16 residues. V was clipped by 3 bases and J by 1 base; unmatched bases: 7. The CDR3 nucleotides read TGTGCCAGCAGCTTGGAAACAGGGGTGGGCACAGATACGCAGTATTTT. Protein product: CASSLETGVGTDTQYF.

This chain joins TRBV4-2 and TRBJ2-1; 10 positions match TRBD2. V lost 2 bases, J lost 4 bases, and 8 bases stayed unmatched. Germline-derived CDR1 and CDR2 are LGHNA and YNFKEQ. There are 17 residues in the CDR3. CDR3 in amino acids: CASSQPLRTSGYNEQFF. CDR3 coding DNA: TGTGCCAGCAGCCAACCCCTGAGGACTAGCGGTTACAATGAGCAGTTCTTC.

This chain links TRBV5-4 with TRBJ1-1, with 9 bases fitting TRBD1. Germline values: CDR1 SGHNT, CDR2 YYREEE (reference sequence). J was trimmed by 3 bases and V by 4 bases; bases with no gene match: 7. The CDR3 length is 15 residues. CDR3 sequence (DNA): TGTGCCAGCAGCCCCGGACAGGGGATCGACACTGAAGCTTTCTTT. Translating gives CASSPGQGIDTEAFF.

The V gene is TRBV19, the J gene TRBJ1-2, with 8 bases that match TRBD1. The CDR3 sequence is 14 residues long. The ends lost 5 bases at V and 4 bases at J; junction bases unmatched: 6. Germline values: CDR1 LNHDA, CDR2 SQIVND (reference sequence). CDR3 nucleotide sequence: TGTGCCAGTAGTCCCCCCAGGGGGCTCTATGGCTACACCTTC. It codes for CASSPPRGLYGYTF.

The chain uses TRBV5-3 and TRBJ1-1; no firm D call. TRBV5-3 is flagged as an ORF with uncertain function. There are 12 residues in the CDR3. Trimming shortened V by 10 bases and J by 5 bases, and 15 bases separated the two germline ends. The CDR3 nucleotides are TGTGCCCCACGGCCGGGGAGGACTGAAGCTTTCTTT. It is translated as CAPRPGRTEAFF.

This rearrangement joins TRBV28 to TRBJ2-1, with 7 bases matching TRBD2. The V segment lost 6 bases and the J segment 8 bases; nucleotides outside the gene matches: 10. The CDR3 totals 14 residues. CDR1 is MDHEN and CDR2 is SYDVKM in the germline V gene. In DNA, the CDR3 is TGTGCCAGCAGACAGCGGGGCGGGACGGATGAGCAGTTCTTC. This translates into CASRQRGGTDEQFF.

The V call is TRBV7-6, the J call TRBJ1-3; D perhaps matches TRBD1 (6 bases). Trimming removed 0 bases from V and 0 bases from J, with 12 bases in between. Germline V gene lookup returns CDR1 SGHVS and CDR2 FNYEAQ. The CDR3 totals 17 residues. The CDR3 region is CASSLAGGLNSGNTIYF. DNA of the CDR3: TGTGCCAGCAGCTTAGCTGGGGGCCTAAACTCTGGAAACACCATATATTTT.

The rearrangement joins TRBV15 to TRBJ2-1; a weak D match, TRBD2 (6 bases). Per germline, CDR1 LNHNV and CDR2 YYDKDF (reference sequence). This CDR3 is built from 17 residues. Deletions cut 0 bases from V and 4 bases from J, with 16 bases between. CDR3 in DNA: TGTGCCACCAGCAGAGACCCCCCCGGGAGTTTTTACAATGAGCAGTTCTTC. Protein product: CATSRDPPGSFYNEQFF.

The rearrangement links TRBV28 to TRBJ1-1, with 9 bases fitting TRBD1. J was trimmed by 4 bases and V by 2 bases; bases with no gene match: 11. From germline, CDR1 is MDHEN and CDR2 SYDVKM. This CDR3 spans 17 amino acids. CDR3 sequence (DNA): TGTGCCAGCAGTTTACCCGGAACAGGGGGCGTGGGCACTGAAGCTTTCTTT. Translating gives CASSLPGTGGVGTEAFF.

The sample holds a few counts of this clone. The CDR3: CASRLRLARNTEAFF. The CDR3 DNA reads TGTGCCAGCAGACTAAGACTGGCCCGCAACACTGAAGCTTTCTTT. The chain has TRBV28 and TRBJ1-1, with no clear D. V was pared by 6 bases and J by 2 bases, with 16 bases between. CDR1 MDHEN and CDR2 SYDVKM come from the germline V gene. The CDR3 spans 15 residues. Variable domain in full (rest from reference TRBV28 and TRBJ1-1): DVKVTQSSRYLVKRTGEKVFLECVQDMDHENMFWYRQDPGLGLRLIYFSYDVKMKEKGDIPEGYSVSREKKERFSLILESASTNQTSMYLCASRLRLARNTEAFFGQGTRLTVV.

V gene TRBV7-9 combines with J gene TRBJ1-4, with a possible D match to TRBD1 (5 bases). This CDR3 spans 13 amino acids. Trimming took 0 bases from V and 13 from J, leaving 12 bases between them. Looked up from germline, CDR1 is SEHNR and CDR2 is FQNEAQ (reference sequence). The CDR3 DNA reads TGTGCCAGCAGCTTAGCGCCGGGTGACAGACTGTTTTTT. This encodes CASSLAPGDRLFF.

The chain links TRBV5-1 to TRBJ2-1; 14 bases match TRBD2. In germline, CDR1 is SGHRS, CDR2 YFSETQ. The CDR3 loop spans 16 amino acids. V gave up 0 bases and J gave up 8 bases; unmatched junction bases: 4. CDR3 bases: TGCGCCAGCAGCTTGGGACTAGCGGGGGGGCTCGATGAGCAGTTCTTC. This sequence encodes CASSLGLAGGLDEQFF.

The chain recombines TRBV28 with TRBJ1-2; no reliable D call. The CDR3 runs 13 residues. Germline CDR1 MDHEN, CDR2 SYDVKM. V was pared by 6 bases and J by 8 bases, with 16 bases between. The CDR3 DNA reads as TGTGCCAGCAGCGAAGGCGGGGAGTGGGGCTACACCTTC. This gives the protein CASSEGGEWGYTF.

The sample holds a few counts of this clone. The chain links TRBV28 to TRBJ1-4, with D uncertain. The V end lost 6 bases, the J end lost 8 bases, and 16 bases lay between the germline ends. This CDR3 comprises 14 residues. Germline loops: CDR1 MDHEN, CDR2 SYDVKM. This CDR3 is CASRETGDGEKLFF. CDR3 coding DNA: TGTGCCAGCAGGGAAACGGGTGATGGGGAAAAACTGTTTTTT.

V usage is TRBV3-1 (or the pseudogene TRBV3-2) and J usage is TRBJ2-1, with D possibly being TRBD2 (6 bases). The V end lost 2 bases, the J end lost 8 bases, and 13 bases lay between the germline ends. Germline CDR1 LGHDT, CDR2 YNNKEL (reference sequence). The CDR3 spans 14 residues. The CDR3 DNA is TGTGCCAGCAGCCAAAGCGGGCGTTTAGATGAGCAGTTCTTC. Amino acid sequence: CASSQSGRLDEQFF.

The chain recombines TRBV5-1 with TRBJ2-3; D perhaps matches TRBD1 (7 bases). This CDR3 has 17 amino acids. Germline CDR1 and CDR2: SGHRS and YFSETQ. Trimming left V 1 base short and J 0 bases short, with 15 bases between. CDR3 nucleotides: TGCGCCAGCAGCTTGTCAGGGGGGATCTTTAGCACAGATACGCAGTATTTT. Residues: CASSLSGGIFSTDTQYF.

This chain joins TRBV20-1 and TRBJ2-7; no definite D call. Trimming took 0 bases from V and 11 from J, leaving 11 bases between them. Germline V lookup: CDR1 DFQATT, CDR2 SNEGSKA (reference sequence). This CDR3 contains 11 residues. The CDR3 is CSARDTPEEYF. CDR3 nucleotides: TGCAGTGCTAGAGATACCCCAGAGGAGTACTTC.

The gene calls are TRBV6-5 and TRBJ2-7; 8 positions match TRBD1. The CDR3 length is 15 residues. CDR1 MNHEY and CDR2 SVGAGI come from the germline V gene. Trimming cost V 6 bases and J 2 bases; bases outside gene matches: 9. CDR3 in amino acids: CASRIGQGLTYEQYF. CDR3 coding DNA: TGTGCCAGCAGAATCGGACAGGGCCTTACCTACGAGCAGTACTTC.

V and J are TRBV10-1 and TRBJ2-3, with D uncertain. Per germline, CDR1 WNHNN and CDR2 SYGVQD (reference sequence). V was shortened by 7 bases and J by 4 bases, with 3 bases between the two germline ends. This CDR3 has 10 amino acids. The CDR3 DNA reads as TGCGCCAGCACCGCAGATACGCAGTATTTT. It codes for CASTADTQYF.

This chain uses TRBV3-1 (or the pseudogene TRBV3-2) with TRBJ1-4, with D unresolved. Germline V gene data show CDR1 as LGHDT and CDR2 as YNNKEL (reference sequence). V gave up 0 bases and J gave up 7 bases, with 12 bases separating them. The CDR3 is made up of 15 amino acids. The CDR3 here is CASSQDEALGEKLFF. The CDR3 DNA follows: TGTGCCAGCAGCCAAGATGAGGCATTGGGTGAAAAACTGTTTTTT.

The chain links TRBV7-7 to TRBJ2-3; D remains ambiguous. Per the germline V gene, CDR1 is SSHAT and CDR2 is FNYEAQ (reference sequence). The V gene lost 5 bases and the J gene lost 1 base, with 7 bases spanning the gap. This CDR3 has 13 amino acids. Written as DNA, the CDR3 is TGTGCCAGCAGCCCCCCGGGCACAGATACGCAGTATTTT. Protein product: CASSPPGTDTQYF.

CDR3 sequence (DNA): TGTGCCAGCAGTGATGGGGCTGGTTCACCCCTCCACTTT. Protein: CASSDGAGSPLHF. This chain joins TRBV25-1 and TRBJ1-6, with a weak D call TRBD1 (5 bases). The CDR3 runs 13 residues. Germline CDR1 and CDR2: MGHDK and SYGVNS. Trimming removed 3 bases at V and 9 bases at J, with 9 bases between. Drawing the rest from reference TRBV25-1 and TRBJ1-6, the complete variable domain is EADIYQTPRYLVIGTGKKITLECSQTMGHDKMYWYQQDPGMELHLIHYSYGVNSTEKGDLSSESTVSRIRTEHFPLTLESARPSHTSQYLCASSDGAGSPLHFGNGTRLTVT.

The J gene is TRBJ2-5, the V gene TRBV2; D is perhaps TRBD2 (6 bases). The CDR3 totals 13 residues. Between the trimmed V and J ends, which lost 6 bases and 5 bases, there was a span of 13 bases. Germline loops: CDR1 SNHLY, CDR2 FYNNEI. CDR3 sequence reads: CASRDWGEETQYF. In DNA form, the CDR3 reads TGTGCCAGCAGAGACTGGGGGGAGGAGACCCAGTACTTC.

This chain connects TRBV6-6 to TRBJ2-5; a possible D gene is TRBD2 (6 bases). Per the germline V gene, CDR1 is MNHNY and CDR2 is SVGAGI (reference sequence). Trimming took off 7 bases at V and 5 bases at J, with 11 bases between the two ends. This CDR3 has 12 amino acids. CDR3 protein: CASKRGMETQYF. As DNA, the CDR3 is TGTGCCAGCAAACGGGGGATGGAGACCCAGTACTTC.

The chain employs TRBV18 and TRBJ1-1; a possible D gene is TRBD1 (5 bases). V was clipped by 3 bases and J by 0 bases, with 8 bases between them. There are 14 residues in the CDR3. Germline V gene data show CDR1 as KGHSH and CDR2 as LQKENI. This CDR3 is CASSPQDMNTEAFF. The CDR3 DNA follows: TGTGCCAGCTCACCGCAGGACATGAACACTGAAGCTTTCTTT.

The chain combines TRBV3-1 (or the pseudogene TRBV3-2) with TRBJ2-7; TRBD2 might be the D (6 bases). Germline V gives CDR1 LGHDT, CDR2 YNNKEL (reference sequence). Deletions cut 6 bases from V and 9 bases from J, with 18 bases between. The CDR3 is 13 residues long. CDR3 bases: TGTGCCAGCAGTCTGGGGGGAGCCACGGGGCAGTACTTC. It encodes CASSLGGATGQYF.

This rearrangement joins TRBV18 to TRBJ1-2; possibly TRBD1 for D (6 bases). The CDR3 extends over 15 amino acids. V was trimmed by 3 bases and J by 2 bases, leaving 13 bases between them. CDR1 KGHSH and CDR2 LQKENI come from the germline V gene. CDR3 sequence: CASSPGGSRNYGYTF. The CDR3 nucleotides read TGTGCCAGCTCACCTGGGGGCAGCCGAAACTATGGCTACACCTTC.

The chain carries TRBV5-1 and TRBJ1-6, with TRBD1 identical over 8 bases. Germline V lookup: CDR1 SGHRS, CDR2 YFSETQ. The CDR3 covers 17 residues. After removal of 0 bases from V and 5 bases from J, the junction contained 7 bases not matched to a gene. CDR3 sequence (DNA): TGCGCCAGCAGCTTGGCCCGGACAGGGAAAGATAATTCACCCCTCCACTTT. This gives the protein CASSLARTGKDNSPLHF.

This rearrangement joins TRBV11-1 to TRBJ2-1; D perhaps matches TRBD2 (5 bases). CDR3 length equals 12 residues. CDR1 and CDR2 (germline): SGHAT, FQDESV (reference sequence). The CDR3 DNA is TGTGCGACGGCCACGGAGGTTGATGAGCAGTTCTTC. It codes for CATATEVDEQFF.